This is a list of T cell receptor beta chains from one sample in a study of cytomegalovirus exposure and HLA in healthy donors. Clones were read by immunoSEQ multiplex PCR, and TCRdb kept only the in-frame ones, dropping some. The table includes approximately 110,000 clones, 65% to 80% detected once. The sample taken for sequencing was PBMCs. These receptors were taken from a woman in her 40s in good health and CMV-seronegative. Both conserved end residues are part of each CDR3. D genes are given only for firm matches. Size is stated for part of the rows, as once, few or many counts, or as a class when the clone is expanded.

j_call clone_size v_call d_call cdr3_aa cdr3_nt
TRBJ1-5 NA TRBV28 NA CASRFGLGLSNQPQHF TGTGCCAGCAGATTCGGGCTGGGACTAAGCAATCAGCCCCAGCATTTT
TRBJ1-1 NA TRBV6-6 TRBD1 CASSPGQGAYTEAFF TGTGCCAGCAGTCCCGGACAGGGGGCGTACACTGAAGCTTTCTTT
TRBJ1-2 NA TRBV15 NA CATSPSGEGYTF TGTGCCACCAGCCCTTCGGGGGAGGGCTACACCTTC
TRBJ1-1 NA TRBV7-2 NA CASSLDRLEAFF TGTGCCAGCAGCCTAGACAGGCTGGAAGCTTTCTTT
TRBJ2-5 NA TRBV30 TRBD1 CAWSGGGDIETQYF TGTGCCTGGAGTGGAGGGGGCGACATAGAGACCCAGTACTTC
TRBJ1-4 NA TRBV28 NA CASSLRQGYSTNEKLFF TGTGCCAGCAGTTTAAGGCAGGGTTATTCAACTAATGAAAAACTGTTTTTT
TRBJ1-2 NA TRBV7-8 NA CASSLHRQAYGYTF TGTGCCAGCAGCTTACATAGGCAGGCCTATGGCTACACCTTC
TRBJ1-2 NA TRBV2 TRBD1 CASSEQGAGDGYTF TGTGCCAGCAGTGAACAGGGGGCGGGGGATGGCTACACCTTC
TRBJ1-2 NA TRBV5-5 NA CASSLDRAVYGYTF TGTGCCAGCAGCTTGGACAGGGCAGTCTATGGCTACACCTTC
TRBJ1-6 once TRBV7-2 TRBD1 CASSRDRDFYNSPLHF TGTGCCAGCAGCCGGGACAGGGATTTCTATAATTCACCCCTCCACTTT
TRBJ1-2 NA TRBV6-5 TRBD1 CASSYTGGRVPRGYTF TGTGCCAGCAGTTATACAGGGGGCCGGGTTCCCCGAGGCTACACCTTC
TRBJ1-5 NA TRBV10-3 TRBD1 CASRQGDLTNQPQHF TGTGCCAGTAGACAGGGCGATTTGACCAATCAGCCCCAGCATTTT
TRBJ2-7 NA TRBV4-2 NA CASSQDHLGGFEQYF TGTGCCAGCAGCCAAGACCACCTTGGGGGGTTCGAGCAGTACTTC
TRBJ1-4 NA TRBV28 NA CASRPGGGAQNEKLFF TGTGCCAGCAGGCCCGGTGGGGGGGCCCAAAATGAAAAACTGTTTTTT
TRBJ1-2 NA TRBV6-5 NA CASSKKGANYGYTF TGTGCCAGCAGTAAGAAAGGAGCTAACTATGGCTACACCTTC
TRBJ2-1 NA TRBV7-2 TRBD1 CASSIGQGRNEQFF TGTGCCAGCAGCATCGGACAGGGGAGAAATGAGCAGTTCTTC
TRBJ2-2 NA TRBV7-2 NA CASSSYTGELFF TGTGCCAGCAGCTCATACACCGGGGAGCTGTTTTTT
TRBJ1-1 once TRBV19 NA CASSRDKNTEAFF TGTGCCAGTAGTAGGGACAAGAACACTGAAGCTTTCTTT
TRBJ2-3 NA TRBV4-3 NA CASSQGWWGLTDTQYF TGCGCCAGCAGCCAGGGGTGGTGGGGGCTAACAGATACGCAGTATTTT
TRBJ2-6 many TRBV4-3 NA CASSQGEGSGANVLTF TGCGCCAGCAGCCAAGGAGAGGGCTCTGGGGCCAACGTCCTGACTTTC
TRBJ2-1 few TRBV11-2 TRBD1 CASSGQGRGNEQFF TGTGCCAGCAGCGGACAGGGCCGCGGTAATGAGCAGTTCTTC
TRBJ1-6 NA TRBV15 TRBD1 CATSSRSRDRDNSPLHF TGTGCCACCAGCAGCCGATCCCGGGACAGAGATAATTCACCCCTCCACTTT
TRBJ1-1 NA TRBV4-2 NA CASSPEGGGNTEAFF TGTGCCAGCAGCCCTGAAGGGGGGGGGAACACTGAAGCTTTCTTT
TRBJ2-2 few TRBV7-7 NA CASSLALDGELFF TGTGCCAGCAGCTTAGCCCTAGACGGGGAGCTGTTTTTT
TRBJ1-2 NA TRBV30 NA CAWEGESYGYTF TGTGCCTGGGAGGGGGAGTCTTATGGCTACACCTTC
TRBJ2-3 once TRBV4-3 TRBD2 CASSQVQRGGMDTQYF TGCGCCAGCAGCCAAGTGCAGCGGGGGGGGATGGATACGCAGTATTTT
TRBJ2-1 NA TRBV6-1 TRBD2 CASSVAGLSSYNEQFF TGTGCCAGCAGTGTAGCGGGCTTGAGCTCCTACAATGAGCAGTTCTTC
TRBJ1-3 NA TRBV15 NA CATSRGPTGSGNTIYF TGTGCCACCAGCAGAGGCCCGACAGGTTCTGGAAACACCATATATTTT
TRBJ2-1 NA TRBV5-4 TRBD2 CASSFRLRAGAVNEQFF TGTGCCAGCAGCTTCCGCCTCCGGGCGGGAGCAGTGAATGAGCAGTTCTTC
TRBJ2-5 NA TRBV9 TRBD2 CASSVGVAGGETQYF TGTGCCAGCAGCGTAGGAGTAGCGGGAGGGGAGACCCAGTACTTC
TRBJ1-1 once TRBV2 NA CASSERRGYTEAFF TGTGCCAGCAGTGAAAGGAGGGGTTACACTGAAGCTTTCTTT
TRBJ1-4 NA TRBV7-6 TRBD1 CASSGHRDRDLLATNEKLFF TGTGCCAGCAGCGGGCACCGGGACAGGGACCTTCTTGCAACTAATGAAAAACTGTTTTTT
TRBJ2-2 NA TRBV7-9 NA CSSSDSEGGTPNTGELFF TGTTCCAGCAGCGATAGTGAGGGGGGGACCCCGAACACCGGGGAGCTGTTTTTT
TRBJ2-1 few TRBV10-3 TRBD2 CAISAGGGTGDEQFF TGTGCCATCAGTGCGGGGGGAGGGACTGGCGATGAGCAGTTCTTC
TRBJ2-7 NA TRBV28 TRBD2 CASRLSGGAYEQYF TGTGCCAGCAGGTTAAGCGGGGGGGCCTACGAGCAGTACTTC
TRBJ2-7 NA TRBV4-3 TRBD2 CASREGTSASYEQYF TGCGCCAGCAGGGAAGGGACTAGCGCTTCCTACGAGCAGTACTTC
TRBJ2-7 NA TRBV28 TRBD1 CASGGLSYEQYF TGTGCTTCAGGGGGCCTCTCCTACGAGCAGTACTTC
TRBJ2-3 NA TRBV30 NA CAWSRDTRRADTQYF TGTGCCTGGAGTCGGGACACCCGGCGAGCGGATACGCAGTATTTT
TRBJ1-4 NA TRBV10-1 NA CASSEGRGDEKLFF TGCGCCAGCAGTGAAGGCAGGGGAGATGAAAAACTGTTTTTT
TRBJ2-7 NA TRBV6-5 NA CASGLNSYEQYF TGTGCCAGCGGGCTCAACTCCTACGAGCAGTACTTC
TRBJ2-3 NA TRBV5-4 TRBD1 CASSYNPGQATTQYF TGTGCCAGCAGCTATAATCCGGGACAGGCTACGACGCAGTATTTT
TRBJ2-7 NA TRBV7-8 NA CASTRAGGVGSSYEQYF TGTGCCAGCACCCGCGCCGGGGGAGTCGGGAGCTCCTACGAGCAGTACTTC
TRBJ1-3 NA TRBV6-1 NA CASRQEAGSGNTIYF TGTGCCAGCAGACAAGAGGCGGGTTCTGGAAACACCATATATTTT
TRBJ1-5 NA TRBV29-1 NA CSVGGWNQPQHF TGCAGCGTGGGGGGGTGGAATCAGCCCCAGCATTTT
TRBJ2-1 NA TRBV9 TRBD1 CASSPRGSSYNEQFF TGTGCCAGCAGCCCCAGGGGGAGCTCCTACAATGAGCAGTTCTTC
TRBJ2-1 NA TRBV29-1 NA CSVRRDSYNEQFF TGCAGCGTTCGGCGGGACTCCTACAATGAGCAGTTCTTC
TRBJ2-7 NA TRBV27 NA CASSLSNSGRAYEQYF TGTGCCAGCAGTTTATCGAACTCCGGCAGGGCTTACGAGCAGTACTTC
TRBJ2-7 NA TRBV29-1 NA CSVEERTPYEQYF TGCAGCGTTGAAGAGAGGACACCTTACGAGCAGTACTTC
TRBJ2-1 NA TRBV2 TRBD1 CASSGQQGSEQFF TGTGCCAGCAGTGGACAACAGGGGAGTGAGCAGTTCTTC
TRBJ1-3 NA TRBV7-9 NA CASSTGTLNTIYF TGTGCCAGCAGCACCGGGACATTAAACACCATATATTTT
TRBJ1-1 NA TRBV10-2 NA CASSVQGGTTEAFF TGCGCCAGCAGTGTACAGGGAGGGACCACTGAAGCTTTCTTT
TRBJ1-5 NA TRBV28 TRBD1 CASSLRGTGNNQPQHF TGTGCCAGCAGTTTAAGGGGGACAGGGAACAATCAGCCCCAGCATTTT